This TCR beta chain appears in the sequencing data of a study of blood T cell repertoires in COVID-19. On the study more broadly: PBMCs, B-cell-depleted T cells, or T cells provided the cDNA or gDNA that made up the material.

V lost 5 bases to trimming and J lost 5 bases; unmatched junction nucleotides: 7. Germline CDR1 reads MNHEY; CDR2 reads SVGEGT. The CDR3 runs to 15 residues. Original data processing: The assay estimated nucleated cells by amplifying reference gene primers. Repertoires were generated with immunoSEQ multiplex PCR, while TCRdb's copy carries only in-frame clones and drops some. V, J and clone size are those of that table, while D and trimming were read from the DNA. The data hold 250,000 or so clones, with about 88% observed a single time. Only a few counts were recorded for this clone. Exposed enrollees had met someone with a PCR-confirmed or clinician-diagnosed COVID-19 case at some point within the 2 weeks before study entry.

This TCR was sampled from a woman aged 45 to 65 who had been exposed to COVID-19. The specimen was PBMCs or T cells enriched from blood (not recorded which). The chain links TRBV6-2 or TRBV6-3 to TRBJ2-5; TRBD2 matches 11 bases. The CDR3 reads CASSPTSGGAETQYF. DNA of the CDR3: TGTGCCAGCAGTCCCACTAGCGGGGGAGCGGAGACCCAGTACTTC.